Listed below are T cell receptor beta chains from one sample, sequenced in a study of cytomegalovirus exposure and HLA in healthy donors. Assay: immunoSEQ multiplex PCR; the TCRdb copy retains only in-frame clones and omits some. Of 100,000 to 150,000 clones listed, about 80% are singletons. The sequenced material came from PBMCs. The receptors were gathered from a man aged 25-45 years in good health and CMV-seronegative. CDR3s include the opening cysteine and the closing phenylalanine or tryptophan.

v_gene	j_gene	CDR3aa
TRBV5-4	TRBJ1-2	CASSLASARLTTYGYPF
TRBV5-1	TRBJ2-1	CASSPSGGNEQFF
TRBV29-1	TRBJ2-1	CSARPGLAAYNEQFF
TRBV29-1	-	CSVLSDSYEQYF
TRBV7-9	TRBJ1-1	CASSRDRGEAFF
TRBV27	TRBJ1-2	CASRLLIRERPF
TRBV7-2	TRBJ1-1	CASSLFREMNTEAFF
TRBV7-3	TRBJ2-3	CASSLIGRETTQYF
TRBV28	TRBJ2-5	CASRQGWDGTQYF
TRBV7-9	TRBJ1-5	CASSLEGTPYQPQHF
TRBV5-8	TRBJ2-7	CASSLEGGADYEQYF
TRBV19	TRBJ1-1	CASSTRWVQELNTEAFF
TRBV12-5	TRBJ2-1	CASGLGSSGDMHEQFF
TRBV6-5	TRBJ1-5	CASRPGRTGGQPQNF
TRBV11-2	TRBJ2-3	CASSPQTSGSDTQYF
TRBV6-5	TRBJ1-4	CASSPRAGESRKLFF
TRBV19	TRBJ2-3	CASSAHPGQGADTQYF
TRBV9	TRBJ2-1	CASSVTGGDEQFF
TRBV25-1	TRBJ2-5	CASSERRGETQYF
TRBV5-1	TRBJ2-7	CASSSTLAELNYEQYF
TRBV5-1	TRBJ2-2	CASSLATTGSGTGELFF
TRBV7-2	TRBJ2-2	CASSFGRVRTGELFF
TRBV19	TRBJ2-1	CASSIVLTNEQFF
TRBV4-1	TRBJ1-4	CASSQDRPTGGRSNEKLFF
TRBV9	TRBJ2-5	CASSVAQGTQETQYF
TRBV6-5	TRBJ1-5	CASSYSQYSNQPQNF
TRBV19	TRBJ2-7	CASSTGQGVLYEQYF
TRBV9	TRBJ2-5	CAGSITQNPETQYF
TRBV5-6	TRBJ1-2	CASSQATGAFQGSDYGYTF
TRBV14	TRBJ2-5	CASSLYTVRQETQYF
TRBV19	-	CASSILRGSEQYF
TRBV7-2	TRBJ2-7	CASSLDQGTSYEQYF
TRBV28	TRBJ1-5	CASSWGQTDSNQPQHF
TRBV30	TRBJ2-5	CAWSVERAGGLETQYF
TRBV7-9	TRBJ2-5	CASSLYRDLQETQYF
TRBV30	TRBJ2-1	CAWSRSGTGYEQFF
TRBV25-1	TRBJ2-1	CASPKLAGCRHEQFF
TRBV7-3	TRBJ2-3	CASSITGGPDTQYF
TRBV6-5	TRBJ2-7	CASSYSRTTSYEQYF
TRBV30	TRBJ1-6	CAWTTGARGSPLHF
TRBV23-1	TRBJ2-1	CASSPAGRGSYNEQFF
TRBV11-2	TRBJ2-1	CASSWGLAGSNEQFF
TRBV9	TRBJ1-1	CASSAPVQGSDTEAFF
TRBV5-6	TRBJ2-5	CASSPPGLAGVRETQYF
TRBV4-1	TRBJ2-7	CASSQPGQGVLEQYF
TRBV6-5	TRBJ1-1	CASSYGGTEAFF
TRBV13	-	CASSTRTGQSYEQYF
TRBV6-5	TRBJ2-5	CASSYSAGTETQYF
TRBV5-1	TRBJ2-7	CASSPLTSGAYEQYF
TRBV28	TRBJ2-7	CASSLRSTYEQYF
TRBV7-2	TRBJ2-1	CASSLDPTSGRDNEQFF
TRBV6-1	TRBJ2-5	CASRGTSGETQYF
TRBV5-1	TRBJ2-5	CASTGRADGETQYF
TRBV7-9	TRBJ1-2	CASSLAGTANYGYTF
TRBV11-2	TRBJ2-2	CASSLAGNTGELFF
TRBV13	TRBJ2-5	CASSLSFETQYF
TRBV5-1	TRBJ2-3	CASGSLDPTDTQYF
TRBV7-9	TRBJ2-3	CASSLGRTTDTQYF
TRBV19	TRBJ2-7	CASSIEGTVNYEQYF